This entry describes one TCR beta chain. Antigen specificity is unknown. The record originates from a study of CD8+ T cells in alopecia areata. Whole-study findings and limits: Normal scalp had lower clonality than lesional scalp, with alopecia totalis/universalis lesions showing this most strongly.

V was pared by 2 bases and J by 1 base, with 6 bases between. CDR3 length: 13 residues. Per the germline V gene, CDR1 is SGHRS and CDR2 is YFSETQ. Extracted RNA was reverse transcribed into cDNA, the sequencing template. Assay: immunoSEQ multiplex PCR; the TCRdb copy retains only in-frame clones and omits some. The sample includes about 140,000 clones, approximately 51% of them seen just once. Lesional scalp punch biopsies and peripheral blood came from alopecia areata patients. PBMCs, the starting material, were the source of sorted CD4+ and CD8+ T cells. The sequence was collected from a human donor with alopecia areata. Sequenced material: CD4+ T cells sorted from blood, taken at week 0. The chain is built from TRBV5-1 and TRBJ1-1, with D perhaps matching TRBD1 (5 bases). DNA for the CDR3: TGCGCCAGCAGCTTTACAGGGAACACTGAAGCTTTCTTT. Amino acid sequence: CASSFTGNTEAFF.